This TCR beta chain was identified in a study of identical twins. Study-wide points: The abundant beta clonotypes from cord blood had fewer insertions, and memory repertoires had none of this.

The CDR3 is 16 residues long. V was pared by 4 bases and J by 9 bases, with 14 bases of the junction left unmatched. CDR1 is SGHVS and CDR2 is FQNEAQ in the germline V gene. For this clonotype: What it recognizes is unknown.

With template switching, a universal primer site was added, and the cDNA carried unique molecular identifiers. Each CDR3 protein is one row after TCRdb ran MiXCR on the 5' RACE reads. The data contain some 710,000 distinct CDR3 sequences, 5.5% to 6.5% of them singletons. The TCR originated in a man aged 18 to 29 in good health. Sequenced sample: naive T cells sorted from blood. The chain is built from TRBV7-8 and TRBJ2-1; 8 positions match TRBD2. The CDR3 bases are TGTGCCAGCAGCTCCCCGGTGATAGCGGGACTTGGTGAGCAGTTCTTC. As protein: CASSSPVIAGLGEQFF.